This T cell receptor beta chain was sequenced in a study of blood T cell repertoires in COVID-19. Across the study: The samples span acute and convalescent COVID-19 from the United States, Italy and Spain. The cDNA or gDNA used as material had been derived from T cells, B-cell-depleted T cells, or PBMCs.

The authors' processing: Reference gene primer amplification gave nucleated cell count estimates. The repertoire was sequenced with immunoSEQ multiplex PCR; TCRdb's copy has only in-frame clones and lacks some. Clone size and the V and J calls come from that table; the DNA yielded D and trimming. The sample lists approximately 170,000 clones; roughly 93% were seen once. In Seattle, patients joined the study during active infection and were tracked longitudinally. This clonotype was obtained from a young man with COVID-19, enrolled during active disease. The specimen was peripheral blood.

CDR3 loop: CASSASRGGYYGYTF. CDR3 sequence (DNA): TGTGCCAGCAGTGCCTCCCGGGGGGGTTACTATGGCTACACCTTC. This chain uses TRBV27 with TRBJ1-2; possibly TRBD1 for D (5 bases). The CDR3 is 15 residues long. V was clipped by 5 bases and J by 3 bases, with 16 bases between them. Germline CDR1 reads MNHEY; CDR2 reads SMNVEV (reference sequence).